A selection of T cell receptor beta chains follows, all from one sample in a study of CD4 T cells in relation to SARS-CoV-2 and coronaviruses. Antigen specificity for these receptors is unknown. Assay: immunoSEQ multiplex PCR; the TCRdb copy retains only in-frame clones and omits some. The sample has 25,000 to 30,000 clones; 76% are singletons. Specimen: CD4+ T cells from PBMCs, cultured in vitro. The receptors were sampled from a human donor in good health. The CDR3 runs from the conserved cysteine through the conserved F or W. Fields, in order: J gene, V gene, D gene, CDR3 protein. D genes are given only for firm matches.

>TRBJ1-2|TRBV3-1/TRBV3-2|NA
CASSQAGLSGYTF
>TRBJ1-6|TRBV7-8|NA
CASSLVVGNSPLHF
>TRBJ1-2|TRBV7-9|NA
CASSQAGGYTF
>TRBJ1-3|TRBV19|TRBD1
CASSKTGTSGNTIYF
>TRBJ1-2|TRBV9|NA
CASSVRGGGGYTF
>TRBJ1-2|TRBV28|NA
CASSLDYGYTF
>TRBJ1-5|TRBV12-3/TRBV12-4|NA
CASSLTTDQPQHF
>TRBJ1-1|TRBV27|NA
CASSTGTLNTEAFF
>TRBJ2-5|TRBV29-1|NA
CSVEGTQETQYF
>TRBJ1-3|TRBV11-1|NA
CASRARGGNTIYF
>TRBJ2-5|TRBV7-3|NA
CASSLREGENQYF
>TRBJ1-2|TRBV6-5|NA
CASSSGEGVHYGYTF
>TRBJ1-2|TRBV6-5|TRBD1
CASSWGQASGYTF
>TRBJ2-5|TRBV5-6|TRBD2
CASSLYGRGRETQYF
>TRBJ2-2|TRBV19|TRBD1
CASSLRTGATGELFF
>TRBJ2-1|TRBV19|TRBD1
CASSIGTGGQDEQFF
>TRBJ2-6|TRBV19|NA
CASSITGANVLTF
>TRBJ1-4|TRBV25-1|NA
CASSGHLESGGEKLFF
>TRBJ2-5|TRBV9|TRBD2
CASSVGLAGGRGETQYF
>TRBJ1-5|TRBV5-8|NA
CASSPSIGAGANQPQHF
>TRBJ2-4|TRBV3-1/TRBV3-2|NA
CASSQQAFSRDIQYF
>TRBJ1-4|TRBV6-1|NA
CATGLQEEKLFF
>TRBJ1-2|TRBV2|NA
CASSEGPFPYGYTF
>TRBJ2-5|TRBV20-1|NA
CSVQTVETQYF
>TRBJ2-7|TRBV18|NA
CASSPGNRPYEQYF
>TRBJ2-5|TRBV7-7|TRBD2
CASSRNGLAGGETQYF
>TRBJ2-2|TRBV7-2|NA
CASTRIGRDGELFF
>TRBJ2-1|TRBV7-6|TRBD2
CASSLESSGASGEQFF
>TRBJ2-7|TRBV13|NA
CASSFTGNYEQYF
>TRBJ1-2|TRBV18|TRBD1
CASSPPGQGFYGYTF
>TRBJ1-1|TRBV7-2|NA
CASSLGTPGTEAFF
>TRBJ2-7|TRBV7-2|NA
CASSLDGFGSYEQYF